A single sample is the source of the 18 T cell receptor beta chains below, sequenced in a study of human thymus T cells. The source of the thymus tissue was resections taken during corrective heart surgery. Clones were sequenced by immunoSEQ multiplex PCR, and TCRdb holds only the in-frame ones, with some missing. The repertoire includes approximately 70,000 clones, 85% to 95% of them detected once, and under 0.04% sits in the top ten. The sample comprised thymus tissue. Receptors originate from a girl under two years old with a congenital heart defect but otherwise immunologically healthy.

The rearrangement links TRBV18 to TRBJ2-5; D gene ambiguous. The CDR3 totals 14 residues. V was shortened by 2 bases and J by 4 bases, with 11 bases between the two germline ends. Germline V gives CDR1 KGHSH, CDR2 LQKENI. The CDR3 bases are TGTGCCAGCTCACCAATAGGGAACGGAGAGACCCAGTACTTC. Translation: CASSPIGNGETQYF. Supplemented by reference TRBV18 and TRBJ2-5, the full variable domain reads NAGVMQNPRHLVRRRGQEARLRCSPMKGHSHVYWYRQLPEEGLKFMVYLQKENIIDESGMPKERFSAEFPKEGPSILRIQQVVRGDSAAYFCASSPIGNGETQYFGPGTRLLVL.

The chain uses TRBV15 and TRBJ1-3; possible D gene TRBD1, 5 bases. CDR1 is LNHNV and CDR2 is YYDKDF in the germline V gene (reference sequence). Trimming took off 11 bases at V and 4 bases at J, with 12 bases between the two ends. This CDR3 spans 12 amino acids. The CDR3 sequence: CAVSGLGNTIYF. CDR3 nucleotides: TGTGCCGTGTCAGGGCTAGGAAACACCATATATTTT.

The genes are TRBV27 and TRBJ2-7, with D possibly TRBD1 on 5 matching bases. Trimming removed 6 bases from V and 13 bases from J, with 19 bases in between. From germline, CDR1 is MNHEY and CDR2 SMNVEV (reference sequence). The CDR3 consists of 12 residues. As DNA, the CDR3 is TGTGCCAGCAGCAACAAGAAAAGACAGTTTTACTTC. As protein: CASSNKKRQFYF.

The chain carries TRBV5-1 and TRBJ1-2; tentatively, D is TRBD1 (5 bases). Germline CDR1 and CDR2: SGHRS and YFSETQ. Between the trimmed V and J ends, which lost 5 bases and 8 bases, there was a span of 13 bases. This CDR3 comprises 12 residues. The CDR3 sequence: CASRRQGGGYTF. CDR3 bases: TGCGCCAGCAGGAGGCAGGGAGGGGGCTACACCTTC.

V and J are TRBV27 and TRBJ1-1; D ambiguous. The CDR3 is 17 amino acids. Trimming pared 10 bases from V and 6 bases from J, leaving 30 bases between. CDR1 is MNHEY and CDR2 is SMNVEV in the germline V gene (reference sequence). The CDR3 loop reads CATKSGTENHQRAEAFF. In DNA, the CDR3 is TGTGCCACCAAAAGCGGAACAGAGAATCATCAACGGGCTGAAGCTTTCTTT.

This clone was counted once. The V call is TRBV19, the J call TRBJ2-7; TRBD1 matches at 7 bases. Germline CDR1 and CDR2: LNHDA and SQIVND (reference sequence). CDR3 length: 15 amino acids. V shed 5 bases and J 3 bases; nucleotides not matched to a gene: 10. CDR3 nucleotides: TGTGCCAGTAGTCCTCGGACAGGCCTAAGCTACGAGCAGTACTTC. It encodes CASSPRTGLSYEQYF.

On this clone itself: Other nucleotide sequences from this sample produce the same CDR3. V is TRBV27 and J is TRBJ1-1, with D possibly being TRBD1 (6 bases). Looked up from germline, CDR1 is MNHEY and CDR2 is SMNVEV (reference sequence). The CDR3 totals 15 residues. The V end lost 5 bases, the J end lost 10 bases, and 23 bases lay between the germline ends. CDR3 in amino acids: CASSPLGGYRFGAFF. DNA for the CDR3: TGTGCCAGCAGTCCCCTAGGGGGATATCGTTTCGGAGCTTTCTTT.

This rearrangement joins TRBV7-2 to TRBJ2-2, with 10 bases that match TRBD1. Germline CDR1 reads SGHTA; CDR2 reads FQGNSA. Trimming removed 5 bases from V and 4 bases from J; junction bases left unmatched: 7. This CDR3 is 16 amino acids long. The CDR3 DNA reads TGTGCCAGCAGCCTGACAGGGGGCGGGGGCACCGGGGAGCTGTTTTTT. Translating it yields CASSLTGGGGTGELFF. Full variable domain (remainder filled in from reference TRBV7-2 and TRBJ2-2): GAGVSQSPSNKVTEKGKDVELRCDPISGHTALYWYRQSLGQGLEFLIYFQGNSAPDKSGLPSDRFSAERTGGSVSTLTIQRTQQEDSAVYLCASSLTGGGGTGELFFGEGSRLTVL.

The chain couples TRBV14 to TRBJ2-1; D possibly matches TRBD1 or TRBD2 (5 bases each). The CDR3 totals 18 residues. The V gene's germline CDR1 is SGHDN and CDR2 FVKESK. Deletions cut 1 base from V and 10 bases from J, with 26 bases between. The CDR3 loop reads CASSQAQPRDGSGVEQFF. DNA for the CDR3: TGTGCCAGCAGCCAAGCCCAGCCCCGGGACGGTTCAGGTGTGGAGCAGTTCTTC.

The chain links TRBV7-9 to TRBJ2-5; 8 nucleotides align to TRBD2. J lost 5 bases, V lost 3 bases, and 8 bases had no gene match. The germline gives CDR1 SEHNR, CDR2 FQNEAQ (reference sequence). The CDR3 contains 15 residues. The CDR3 loop reads CASSFRTSRRETQYF. CDR3 DNA: TGTGCCAGCAGCTTTCGGACTAGCCGTAGGGAGACCCAGTACTTC.

This clone was observed a single time. Its ends do not fully match the called genes, so a read error is possible. Within the sample, other DNA sequences also encode this same CDR3. J is TRBJ2-7 and V is TRBV27, with D possibly being TRBD2 (6 bases). Per germline, CDR1 MNHEY and CDR2 SMNVEV (reference sequence). This CDR3 contains 18 residues. CDR3 residues: CASSLSNRGTHYYYEQYF. The DNA of the CDR3 is TGTGCCAGCAGTTTATCAAACCGGGGGACCCACTACTACTACGAACAGTACTTC.

This rearrangement joins TRBV5-1 to TRBJ1-1; D is possibly TRBD1 (5 bases). CDR3 length: 14 amino acids. Trimming stripped 4 bases from V and 3 bases from J, with 13 bases between. From germline, CDR1 is SGHRS and CDR2 YFSETQ. The chain's CDR3 is CASSGRDGHTEAFF. CDR3 DNA sequence: TGCGCCAGCAGCGGCCGGGACGGCCACACTGAAGCTTTCTTT.

The chain has TRBV7-3 and TRBJ2-3, with D possibly TRBD2 on 6 matching bases. Trimming left V 3 bases short and J 5 bases short, with 15 bases between. This CDR3 has 15 residues. Germline values: CDR1 SGHTA, CDR2 FQGTGA. CDR3 protein: CASSLVGSVLDTQYF. Written as DNA, the CDR3 is TGTGCCAGCAGCTTGGTCGGGAGTGTCTTAGATACGCAGTATTTT.

This chain joins TRBV11-3 and TRBJ2-3; 9 nucleotides align to TRBD2. V trimming: 4 bases; J trimming: 3 bases; junction bases outside the gene matches: 8. This CDR3 is built from 16 residues. CDR1 SGHNT and CDR2 YENEEA come from the germline V gene. CDR3 sequence reads: CASSSVAGGPTDTQYF. CDR3 sequence (DNA): TGTGCCAGCAGCTCCGTGGCGGGAGGGCCAACAGATACGCAGTATTTT.

The chain uses TRBV11-1 and TRBJ1-1, with 9 positions matching TRBD1. Germline CDR1 and CDR2: SGHAT and FQDESV (reference sequence). The trim removed 0 bases at V and 1 base at J, leaving 6 bases unmatched. This CDR3 contains 17 residues. The CDR3 DNA reads TGTGCCAGCAGCTTAGCTACAGGGGGCGGATGGAACACTGAAGCTTTCTTT. The encoded protein is CASSLATGGGWNTEAFF.

This chain links TRBV18 with TRBJ2-1, with no clear D. Per germline, CDR1 KGHSH and CDR2 LQKENI. Trimming removed 1 base from V and 1 base from J, with 5 bases in between. The CDR3 consists of 14 residues. The CDR3 nucleotides are TGTGCCAGCTCACCACGCAGGTCCTACAATGAGCAGTTCTTC. This encodes CASSPRRSYNEQFF.

This clone was counted a single time. The chain recombines TRBV19 with TRBJ2-4; D is unclear. V was cut by 1 base and J by 3 bases, with 22 bases left in between. This CDR3 comprises 19 residues. Germline CDR1 LNHDA, CDR2 SQIVND (reference sequence). The CDR3 reads CASSIGAGDILIGKNIQYF. The CDR3 bases are TGTGCCAGTAGTATAGGGGCAGGAGATATATTGATCGGCAAAAACATTCAGTACTTC.

The chain uses TRBV7-2 and TRBJ2-7, with TRBD1 as a possible D gene (5 bases). The CDR3 is 15 residues long. CDR1 and CDR2 (germline): SGHTA, FQGNSA. Trimming removed 5 bases at V and 3 bases at J, with 17 bases between. CDR3 residues: CASSPQGGRHYEQYF. CDR3 nucleotides: TGTGCCAGCAGCCCCCAGGGCGGTAGGCACTACGAGCAGTACTTC.